This TCR beta chain emerged from a study of cytomegalovirus exposure and HLA in healthy donors. In the study overall: As an earlier analysis found, around 170 million T cells yielded around 110 million unique TCR beta sequences.

V shed 0 bases and J shed 3 bases, with 9 bases lying between them. The length of the CDR3 is 14 residues. The germline gives CDR1 SGHRS, CDR2 YFSETQ. Healthy individuals who donated bone marrow served as the donors. This clone was picked up one time. Vbeta (60) and Jbeta (13) primers were used in the PCR. Some clones are missing from TCRdb's copy, which holds only in-frame ones; the method was immunoSEQ multiplex PCR. In the table there are 75,000 to 95,000 clones, nearly 70% of which are singletons. Sequenced sample: PBMCs. The clonotype originates from a man aged 45-65 years in good health and CMV-seronegative. This sequence joins TRBV5-1 and TRBJ1-1; unclear D gene. The CDR3 nucleotides are TGCGCCAGCAGCTTGGTGGCGGAGGACACTGAAGCTTTCTTT. Translation: CASSLVAEDTEAFF.